The source of this TCR beta chain is a study of kidney transplant recipient with SARS-CoV-2 infection. This CDR3 is 14 amino acids long. Deletions cut 0 bases from V and 5 bases from J, with 11 bases between. From germline, CDR1 is LNHNV and CDR2 YYDKDF (reference sequence). Many counts were recorded for this clonotype. TCRdb recomputed calls from the reads with MiXCR, one row per CDR3 protein. Of about 250,000 distinct CDR3 sequences listed, 25% to 30% are singletons. The specimen comprised a blood sample, sampled at baseline and on day 111 from a kidney transplant recipient. This TCR was recovered from a male patient aged 30 to 39 who had COVID-19 and was a kidney transplant recipient. Some T cells may have come from the graft donor. The chain combines TRBV15 with TRBJ2-7; TRBD2 is a possible D gene (7 bases). In DNA, the CDR3 is TGTGCCACCAGCAGAGATGGGAGGGGGGACGAGCAGTACTTC. It translates to CATSRDGRGDEQYF.